The next 30 T cell receptor beta chains were all read from a single sample in a study of beta chain features in type 1 diabetes. Findings of the study overall: Among patients with Type 1 diabetes, TCRB CDR3s were moderately but significantly shorter in every one of the four CD4+ subsets.

Their antigens are not known. All of the isolated RNA was reverse transcribed, so expressed TCRB transcripts were sequenced. The method was immunoSEQ multiplex PCR; TCRdb's version includes in-frame clones alone and lacks a portion of them. Found here are 60,000 or so clones, about 47% of them singletons; the top ten hold 2.6%. The sequenced sample was Tregs from blood. These TCRs come from a woman in her forties with type 1 diabetes.

The chain uses TRBV18 and TRBJ1-1, with 10 nucleotides matching TRBD1. CDR1 and CDR2 (germline): KGHSH, LQKENI. The junction had 6 bases not matched to a gene; V was cut back by 2 bases and J by 0 bases. This CDR3 is built from 17 residues. The CDR3 DNA reads as TGTGCCAGCTCACCATGGGACAGGGGTCCCTTGAACACTGAAGCTTTCTTT. It codes for CASSPWDRGPLNTEAFF.

The DNA for the CDR3 is TGTGCCAGCAGTTACTCGGACATCACCGGGGAGCTGTTTTTT. This translates into CASSYSDITGELFF. The V gene is TRBV6-5, the J gene TRBJ2-2, with D possibly TRBD1 on 5 matching bases. With 0 bases removed from V and 4 bases from J, the gap between germline ends came to 6 bases. The CDR3 totals 14 residues. Germline V gene lookup returns CDR1 MNHEY and CDR2 SVGAGI.

The J gene is TRBJ1-2, the V gene TRBV4-2; no clear D gene. Germline CDR1 and CDR2: LGHNA and YNFKEQ. The CDR3 contains 13 residues. Trimming took off 6 bases at V and 4 bases at J, with 12 bases between the two ends. CDR3 sequence: CASRGARGYGYTF. CDR3 bases: TGTGCCAGCAGAGGTGCGCGGGGCTATGGCTACACCTTC.

The chain has TRBV10-3 and TRBJ2-6, with D uncertain. Germline CDR1 ENHRY, CDR2 SYGVKD. The length of the CDR3 is 15 residues. Trimming took 8 bases from V and 0 from J, leaving 11 bases between them. The CDR3 coding sequence is TGTGCCATCCGCTACAGATCCTCTGGGGCCAACGTCCTGACTTTC. The encoded protein is CAIRYRSSGANVLTF.

This clone was found a few times. The J gene is TRBJ2-7, the V gene TRBV28; perhaps TRBD2 as D (5 bases). Trimming removed 2 bases at V and 2 bases at J, with 13 bases between. Germline V CDR1 and CDR2: MDHEN, SYDVKM. This CDR3 has 15 amino acids. The CDR3, as DNA: TGTGCCAGCAGTTTACACACCCCCGGGGCCTACGAGCAGTACTTC. Protein product: CASSLHTPGAYEQYF.

This clone was observed a few times. The chain links TRBV20-1 to TRBJ2-7, with D unclear. Trimming took off 6 bases at V and 3 bases at J, with 9 bases between the two ends. The germline V gene has CDR1 DFQATT and CDR2 SNEGSKA (reference sequence). There are 11 residues in the CDR3. CDR3 coding DNA: TGCAGTGCCACTCTTAACTACGAGCAGTACTTC. Translating it yields CSATLNYEQYF.

The gene calls are TRBV7-6 and TRBJ2-7; TRBD2 matches at 7 bases. Trimming cost V 5 bases and J 6 bases; bases outside gene matches: 10. The CDR3 totals 14 residues. Germline CDR1 reads SGHVS; CDR2 reads FNYEAQ. CDR3 in amino acids: CASSEGGRGGEQYF. For the CDR3, the DNA is TGTGCCAGCAGCGAGGGAGGGCGTGGAGGCGAGCAGTACTTC.

This clone was seen only a few times. V usage is TRBV4-2 and J usage is TRBJ2-5; 12 bases line up with TRBD1. V dropped 1 base and J dropped 5; count of bases not matched to a gene: 5. CDR3 length: 16 amino acids. Germline loops: CDR1 LGHNA, CDR2 YNFKEQ. The chain's CDR3 is CASSQAGTGGEETQYF. The DNA for the CDR3 is TGTGCCAGCAGCCAAGCCGGGACAGGGGGCGAGGAGACCCAGTACTTC.

The chain is built from TRBV9 and TRBJ1-6; D is possibly TRBD1 (5 bases). CDR1 is SGDLS and CDR2 is YYNGEE in the germline V gene. Trimming took 0 bases from V and 9 from J, leaving 10 bases between them. The CDR3 consists of 14 residues. The CDR3: CASSVEDRRSPLHF. DNA of the CDR3: TGTGCCAGCAGCGTAGAAGACAGACGTTCACCCCTCCACTTT.

V usage is TRBV18 and J usage is TRBJ1-5; TRBD1 might be the D (5 bases). Germline values: CDR1 KGHSH, CDR2 LQKENI. The CDR3 totals 14 residues. Between the trimmed V and J ends, which lost 6 bases and 7 bases, there was a span of 16 bases. The CDR3 DNA is TGTGCCAGCTCGGGGGGGGAGTTCGGCCAGCCCCAGCATTTT. The encoded protein is CASSGGEFGQPQHF.

The V and J genes are TRBV6-5 and TRBJ2-1; the match to TRBD2 covers 7 bases. The length of the CDR3 is 15 residues. Trimming cost V 6 bases and J 7 bases; bases outside gene matches: 12. CDR1 and CDR2 from the germline V gene are MNHEY and SVGAGI. The CDR3 region is CASSPVLLARNEQFF. The CDR3 bases are TGTGCCAGCAGCCCGGTTTTACTAGCGAGGAATGAGCAGTTCTTC.

The chain has TRBV4-2 and TRBJ1-4; weak D call: TRBD1 (5 bases). Germline V gene lookup returns CDR1 LGHNA and CDR2 YNFKEQ. V was pared by 0 bases and J by 12 bases, with 8 bases between. CDR3 size: 12 residues. CDR3 bases: TGTGCCAGCAGCCAAGATAGCAGGGAACTGTTTTTT. Translated: CASSQDSRELFF.

V gene TRBV7-6 combines with J gene TRBJ1-1; D is unclear. Deletions cut 4 bases from V and 1 base from J, with 7 bases between. In germline, CDR1 is SGHVS, CDR2 FNYEAQ. This CDR3 is 13 amino acids long. The CDR3 DNA reads as TGTGCCAGCAGCTCGAGAAGGAACACTGAAGCTTTCTTT. Its protein product is CASSSRRNTEAFF.

V is TRBV5-1 and J is TRBJ2-1, with no clear D. Trimming took off 0 bases at V and 5 bases at J, with 6 bases between the two ends. Looked up from germline, CDR1 is SGHRS and CDR2 is YFSETQ. CDR3 size: 13 residues. The CDR3 loop reads CASSLGPNNEQFF. The DNA for the CDR3 is TGCGCCAGCAGCTTGGGCCCTAACAATGAGCAGTTCTTC. The whole variable domain, remainder taken from reference TRBV5-1 and TRBJ2-1, is KAGVTQTPRYLIKTRGQQVTLSCSPISGHRSVSWYQQTPGQGLQFLFEYFSETQRNKGNFPGRFSGRQFSNSRSEMNVSTLELGDSALYLCASSLGPNNEQFFGPGTRLTVL.

By proportion, this clone is medium-sized. The chain employs TRBV6-1 and TRBJ1-5; maybe TRBD1 (5 bases). From germline, CDR1 is MNHNS and CDR2 SASEGT. Trimming cost V 7 bases and J 5 bases, with 12 bases left between them. The CDR3 covers 13 residues. CDR3 loop: CASIQGSDQPQHF. The CDR3 DNA reads TGTGCCAGCATCCAGGGCTCGGATCAGCCCCAGCATTTT.

This clone showed up just a few times. V gene TRBV27 combines with J gene TRBJ2-1; TRBD1 aligns across 9 bases. CDR1 and CDR2 from the germline V gene are MNHEY and SMNVEV (reference sequence). This CDR3 has 14 residues. Unmatched junction bases numbered 1, after V lost 6 bases and J lost 1 base. CDR3 amino acids: CASRTGGSYNEQFF. The CDR3, as DNA: TGTGCCAGCAGGACAGGGGGGTCCTACAATGAGCAGTTCTTC.

This clone was detected only a few times. The CDR3 DNA reads as TGCGCCAGCAGCTTGGGTGTTTTGGGGCCAGGCGAGGAGACCCAGTACTTC. It translates to CASSLGVLGPGEETQYF. The chain recombines TRBV5-1 with TRBJ2-5; possibly TRBD1 for D (5 bases). The V and J ends lost 0 bases and 5 bases respectively, with 20 bases between them. This CDR3 has 17 residues. The germline gives CDR1 SGHRS, CDR2 YFSETQ.

The chain is built from TRBV27 and TRBJ1-5; D remains unclear. The CDR3 sequence is 16 residues long. In germline, CDR1 is MNHEY, CDR2 SMNVEV (reference sequence). With 0 bases removed from V and 2 bases from J, the gap between germline ends came to 11 bases. The CDR3 spells CASSLSMGLGNQPQHF. In DNA form, the CDR3 reads TGTGCCAGCAGTTTATCGATGGGCCTCGGCAATCAGCCCCAGCATTTT.

V gene TRBV7-2 combines with J gene TRBJ1-2, with a weak D call TRBD1 (5 bases). Between the trimmed V and J ends, which lost 0 bases and 1 base, there was a span of 6 bases. The length of the CDR3 is 14 residues. Per germline, CDR1 SGHTA and CDR2 FQGNSA. The CDR3 sequence: CASSLAQGNYGYTF. The CDR3 nucleotides read TGTGCCAGCAGCTTAGCGCAGGGTAACTATGGCTACACCTTC.

The genes are TRBV6-5 and TRBJ2-1; 8 bases map to TRBD1. This CDR3 spans 14 amino acids. V shed 5 bases and J 4 bases; nucleotides not matched to a gene: 4. Germline values: CDR1 MNHEY, CDR2 SVGAGI. The CDR3 nucleotides read TGTGCCAGCAGTCCAAACAGGGGGTACAATGAGCAGTTCTTC. It is translated as CASSPNRGYNEQFF.

This rearrangement joins TRBV7-9 to TRBJ1-1; the D is unclear. V shed 4 bases and J shed 4 bases, with 13 bases lying between them. The CDR3 extends over 14 amino acids. Germline CDR1 is SEHNR and CDR2 is FQNEAQ (reference sequence). The CDR3, as DNA: TGTGCCAGCAGCTATCTCTTGGAGGGCACTGAAGCTTTCTTT. Amino acid sequence: CASSYLLEGTEAFF.

The rearrangement joins TRBV5-1 to TRBJ1-5; 8 nucleotides align to TRBD1. J gave up 7 bases and V 1 base, and 7 bases lay outside the gene matches. CDR1 is SGHRS, CDR2 YFSETQ, per germline. The CDR3 has 15 residues. The CDR3 region is CASSLQGAGEQPQHF. CDR3 DNA sequence: TGCGCCAGCAGCTTGCAGGGGGCAGGTGAGCAGCCCCAGCATTTT.

The V and J genes are TRBV7-9 and TRBJ2-1; 8 positions match TRBD2. CDR3 size: 16 residues. The V segment lost 4 bases and the J segment 6 bases; nucleotides outside the gene matches: 11. Germline loops: CDR1 SEHNR, CDR2 FQNEAQ (reference sequence). CDR3 sequence: CASSSPGTSPSNEQFF. In DNA, the CDR3 is TGTGCCAGCAGCTCCCCGGGGACTAGTCCCTCCAATGAGCAGTTCTTC. The entire variable domain, with the rest obtained from reference TRBV7-9 and TRBJ2-1, is as follows: DTGVSQNPRHKITKRGQNVTFRCDPISEHNRLYWYRQTLGQGPEFLTYFQNEAQLEKSRLLSDRFSAERPKGSFSTLEIQRTEQGDSAMYLCASSSPGTSPSNEQFFGPGTRLTVL.

The chain recombines TRBV28 with TRBJ2-1; 10 bases agree with TRBD1. CDR1 and CDR2 (germline): MDHEN, SYDVKM. This CDR3 contains 14 residues. The V and J ends lost 6 bases and 7 bases, in that order; junction bases with no gene match: 6. The CDR3 loop reads CASRHPGQGNEQFF. The CDR3 DNA reads TGTGCCAGCAGGCACCCGGGACAGGGGAATGAGCAGTTCTTC.

The CDR3, as DNA: TGTGCCAGCAGCCCTCAAGGGGGGGACATTCAGTACTTC. This codes for CASSPQGGDIQYF. V and J are TRBV7-3 and TRBJ2-4; tentative D call: TRBD2 (7 bases). Trimming shortened V by 5 bases and J by 8 bases, and 13 bases separated the two germline ends. From germline, CDR1 is SGHTA and CDR2 FQGTGA. The CDR3 runs 13 residues.

This clone was counted once. J is TRBJ2-6 and V is TRBV14, with D hard to call. V lost 3 bases and J 4 bases, leaving 10 bases between the germline ends. The CDR3 spans 15 residues. Germline CDR1 and CDR2: SGHDN and FVKESK. CDR3 nucleotide sequence: TGTGCCAGCAGCCATAACGGGTGGGGGGCCAACGTCCTGACTTTC. Its protein is CASSHNGWGANVLTF.

The genes are TRBV9 and TRBJ2-5; TRBD2 is a possible D gene (6 bases). This CDR3 has 13 amino acids. V lost 6 bases to trimming and J lost 2 bases, with 11 bases between them. Germline loops: CDR1 SGDLS, CDR2 YYNGEE. This CDR3 is CASNGSPQETQYF. In DNA, the CDR3 is TGTGCCAGCAACGGGAGCCCACAAGAGACCCAGTACTTC.

The gene calls are TRBV6-4 and TRBJ2-3; D remains ambiguous. Germline CDR1 MRHNA, CDR2 SNTAGT. The CDR3 runs to 13 residues. With 0 bases removed from V and 3 bases from J, the gap between germline ends came to 4 bases. The CDR3, as DNA: TGTGCCAGCAGTGACTCCTTGACAGATACGCAGTATTTT. It translates to CASSDSLTDTQYF.

This clone was detected only a few times. For the CDR3, the DNA is TGTGCCAGCAGCCAAGGGTACGGCGGCGGGGAGCTGTTTTTT. Translated: CASSQGYGGGELFF. The chain is built from TRBV4-2 and TRBJ2-2, with unresolved D. The CDR3 length is 14 residues. Germline assignment: CDR1 LGHNA and CDR2 YNFKEQ. V was shortened by 1 base and J by 7 bases, with 10 bases between the two germline ends.

V gene TRBV7-9 combines with J gene TRBJ1-5, with TRBD1 as a possible D gene (6 bases). CDR3 size: 16 residues. The V end lost 5 bases, the J end lost 9 bases, and 23 bases lay between the germline ends. CDR1 and CDR2 (germline): SEHNR, FQNEAQ (reference sequence). The CDR3 sequence is CASSASWWGLERPQHF. The CDR3, as DNA: TGTGCCAGCAGCGCATCTTGGTGGGGGCTGGAGAGGCCCCAGCATTTT.